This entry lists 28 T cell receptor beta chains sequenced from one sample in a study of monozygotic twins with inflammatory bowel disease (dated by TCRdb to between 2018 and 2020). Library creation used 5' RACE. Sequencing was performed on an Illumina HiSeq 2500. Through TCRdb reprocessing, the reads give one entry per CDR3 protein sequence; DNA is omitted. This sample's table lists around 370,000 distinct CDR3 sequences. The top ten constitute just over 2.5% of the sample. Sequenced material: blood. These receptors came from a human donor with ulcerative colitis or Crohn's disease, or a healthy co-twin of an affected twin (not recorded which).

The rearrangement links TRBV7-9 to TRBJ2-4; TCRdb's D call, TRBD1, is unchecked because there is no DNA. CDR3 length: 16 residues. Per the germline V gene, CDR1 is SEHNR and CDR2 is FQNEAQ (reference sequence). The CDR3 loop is CASSPGKGAGKNIQYF. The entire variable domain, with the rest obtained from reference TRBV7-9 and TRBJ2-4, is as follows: DTGVSQNPRHKITKRGQNVTFRCDPISEHNRLYWYRQTLGQGPEFLTYFQNEAQLEKSRLLSDRFSAERPKGSFSTLEIQRTEQGDSAMYLCASSPGKGAGKNIQYFGAGTRLSVL.

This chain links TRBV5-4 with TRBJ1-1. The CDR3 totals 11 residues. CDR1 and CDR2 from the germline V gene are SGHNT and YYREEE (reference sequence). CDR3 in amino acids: CASQDHTEAFF.

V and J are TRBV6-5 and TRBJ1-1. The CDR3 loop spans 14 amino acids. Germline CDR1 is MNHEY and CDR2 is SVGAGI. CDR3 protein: CASSYSQGLGEAFF.

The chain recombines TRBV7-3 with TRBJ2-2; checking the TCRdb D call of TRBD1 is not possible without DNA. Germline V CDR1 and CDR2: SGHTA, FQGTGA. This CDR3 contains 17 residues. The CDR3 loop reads CASSPGSGRGGTGELFF.

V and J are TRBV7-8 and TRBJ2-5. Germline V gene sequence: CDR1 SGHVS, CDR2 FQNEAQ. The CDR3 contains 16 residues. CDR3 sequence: CASSLAARGIKETQYF.

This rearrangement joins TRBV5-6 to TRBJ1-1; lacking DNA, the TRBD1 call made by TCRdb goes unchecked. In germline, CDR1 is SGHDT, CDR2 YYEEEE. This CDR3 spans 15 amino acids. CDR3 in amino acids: CASSLDGRENTEAFF.

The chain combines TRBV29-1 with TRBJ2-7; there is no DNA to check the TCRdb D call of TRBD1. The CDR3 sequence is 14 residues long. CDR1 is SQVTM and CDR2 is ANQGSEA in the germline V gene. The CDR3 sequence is CSVRPGQGIYEQYF.

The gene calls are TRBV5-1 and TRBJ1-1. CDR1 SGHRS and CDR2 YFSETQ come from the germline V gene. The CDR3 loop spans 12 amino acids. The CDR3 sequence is CASREMNTEAFF.

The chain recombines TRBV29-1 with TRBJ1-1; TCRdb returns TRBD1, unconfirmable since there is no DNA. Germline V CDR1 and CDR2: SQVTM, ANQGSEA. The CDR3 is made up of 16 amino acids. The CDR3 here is CSVEVSSGGFITEAFF.

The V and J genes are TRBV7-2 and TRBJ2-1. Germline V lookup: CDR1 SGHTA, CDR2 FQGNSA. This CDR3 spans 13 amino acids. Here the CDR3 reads CASSLFPLNEQFF. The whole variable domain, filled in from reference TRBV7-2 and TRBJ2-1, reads GAGVSQSPSNKVTEKGKDVELRCDPISGHTALYWYRQSLGQGLEFLIYFQGNSAPDKSGLPSDRFSAERTGGSVSTLTIQRTQQEDSAVYLCASSLFPLNEQFFGPGTRLTVL.

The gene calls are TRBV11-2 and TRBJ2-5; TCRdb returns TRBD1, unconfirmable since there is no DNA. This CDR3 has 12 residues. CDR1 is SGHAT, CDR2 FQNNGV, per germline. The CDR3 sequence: CATQQGLETQYF.

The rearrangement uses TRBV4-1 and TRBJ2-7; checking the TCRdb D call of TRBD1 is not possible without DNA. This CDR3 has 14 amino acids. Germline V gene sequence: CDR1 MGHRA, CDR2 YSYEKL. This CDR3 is CASSPSGTGGEQYF.

CDR3 sequence: CASSPPENYNSPLHF. The chain is built from TRBV27 and TRBJ1-6. Germline CDR1 and CDR2: MNHEY and SMNVEV (reference sequence). The CDR3 has 15 amino acids.

The CDR3 spells CASSSLSGVDTGELFF. V gene TRBV5-1 combines with J gene TRBJ2-2; TCRdb reports TRBD2, a call that lacks DNA to check it against. CDR3 length: 16 residues. Germline V CDR1 and CDR2: SGHRS, YFSETQ.

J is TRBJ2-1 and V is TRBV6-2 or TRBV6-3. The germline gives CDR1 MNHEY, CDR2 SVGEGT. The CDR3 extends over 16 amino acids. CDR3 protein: CASSYPSRGSYNEQFF.

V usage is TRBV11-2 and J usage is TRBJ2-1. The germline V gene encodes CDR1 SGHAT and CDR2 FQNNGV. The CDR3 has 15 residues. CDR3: CASSPDRNSYNEQFF.

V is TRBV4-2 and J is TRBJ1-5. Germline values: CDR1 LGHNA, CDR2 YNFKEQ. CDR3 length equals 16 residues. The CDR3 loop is CASSQEAVRGNQPQHF.

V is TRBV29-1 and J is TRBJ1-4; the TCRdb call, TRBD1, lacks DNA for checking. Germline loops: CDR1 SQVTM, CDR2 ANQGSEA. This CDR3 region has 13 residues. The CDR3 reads CSVKTGGDEKLFF. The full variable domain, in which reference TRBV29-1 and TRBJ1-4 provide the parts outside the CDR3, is SAVISQKPSRDICQRGTSLTIQCQVDSQVTMMFWYRQQPGQSLTLIATANQGSEATYESGFVIDKFPISRPNLTFSTLTVSNMSPEDSSIYLCSVKTGGDEKLFFGSGTQLSVL.

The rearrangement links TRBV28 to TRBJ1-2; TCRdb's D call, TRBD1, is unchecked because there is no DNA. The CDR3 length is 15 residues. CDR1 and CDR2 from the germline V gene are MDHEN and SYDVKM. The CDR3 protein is CASSITRWGSYGYTF.

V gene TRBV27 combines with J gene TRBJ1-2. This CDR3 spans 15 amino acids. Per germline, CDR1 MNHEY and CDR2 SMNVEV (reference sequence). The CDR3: CASSQRPIDGYGYTF.

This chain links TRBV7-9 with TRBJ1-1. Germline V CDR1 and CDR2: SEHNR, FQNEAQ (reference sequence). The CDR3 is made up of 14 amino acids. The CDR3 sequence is CASSLSGRDTEAFF.

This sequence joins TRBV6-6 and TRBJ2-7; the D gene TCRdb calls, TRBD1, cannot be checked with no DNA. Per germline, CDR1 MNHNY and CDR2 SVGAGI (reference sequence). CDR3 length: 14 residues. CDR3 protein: CASSYAGQGHEQYF.

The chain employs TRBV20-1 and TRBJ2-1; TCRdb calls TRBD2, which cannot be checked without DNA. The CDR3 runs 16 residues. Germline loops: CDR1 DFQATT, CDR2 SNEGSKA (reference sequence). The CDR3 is CSAIASGAPGSNEQFF.

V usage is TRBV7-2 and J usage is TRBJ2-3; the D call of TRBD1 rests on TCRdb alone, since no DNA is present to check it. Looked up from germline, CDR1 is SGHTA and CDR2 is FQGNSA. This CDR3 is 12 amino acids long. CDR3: CASSLPGTVLYF.

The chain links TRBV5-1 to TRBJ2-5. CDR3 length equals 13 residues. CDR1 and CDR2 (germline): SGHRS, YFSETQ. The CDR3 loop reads CASSYGSQETQYF.

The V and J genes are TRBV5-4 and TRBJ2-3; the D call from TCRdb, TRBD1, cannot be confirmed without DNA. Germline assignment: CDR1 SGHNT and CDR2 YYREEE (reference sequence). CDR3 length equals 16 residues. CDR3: CASSLERLGGWDTQYF.

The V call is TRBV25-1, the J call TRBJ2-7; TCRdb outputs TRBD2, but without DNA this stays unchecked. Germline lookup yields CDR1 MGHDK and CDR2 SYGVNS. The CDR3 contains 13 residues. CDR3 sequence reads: CASTGPLGYEQYF.

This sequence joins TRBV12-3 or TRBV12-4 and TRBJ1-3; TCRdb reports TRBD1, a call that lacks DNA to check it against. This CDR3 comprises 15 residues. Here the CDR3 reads CASSRDNHSGNTIYF.